One TCR beta chain is described in this entry. This record comes from a study of cytomegalovirus exposure and HLA in healthy donors. The PCR contained 60 Vbeta and 13 Jbeta primers. Produced via immunoSEQ multiplex PCR; TCRdb's table is partial and in-frame only. The table has more than 150,000 clones, around 80% seen once; the top ten hold around 1.5%. The V end lost 6 bases, the J end lost 0 bases, and 12 bases lay between the germline ends. CDR1 is SNHLY, CDR2 FYNNEI, per germline. This CDR3 spans 15 amino acids. This clonotype was sampled from a man aged 18-30 years in good health and CMV-seronegative. The source material was PBMCs. The chain couples TRBV2 to TRBJ1-3; D is possibly TRBD1 (5 bases). The CDR3 loop is CASSWDSSSGNTIYF. CDR3 sequence (DNA): TGTGCCAGCAGCTGGGACTCAAGCTCTGGAAACACCATATATTTT.